This passage covers 18 T cell receptor beta chains from one sample sequenced in a study of control samples from healthy donors and cancer patients (dated by TCRdb to the early 2020s). The library came from the immunoSEQ multiplex PCR assay. As stored in TCRdb, this immuneACCESS dataset retains in-frame rearrangements with V and J assigned. A fraction of the clones does not appear; measured against another copy, unresolved V genes explain less than half of the discrepancy, and the remainder lacks a known reason. The sample data list 100,000 to 150,000 clones, and 75% to 95% of these were observed just once. The biggest ten clones account for roughly 8.8% of the sample. What was sequenced was blood. These receptors came from a man between 18 and 35 years old in good health.

This sequence joins TRBV18 and TRBJ1-6; D call uncertain. This CDR3 has 16 residues. The germline gives CDR1 KGHSH, CDR2 LQKENI. V shed 1 base and J shed 0 bases, with 7 bases lying between them. In DNA, the CDR3 is TGTGCCAGCTCACCACTCCTCCGCTCCTATAATTCACCCCTCCACTTT. Translated: CASSPLLRSYNSPLHF.

This chain links TRBV5-1 with TRBJ2-2; D unresolved. V lost 3 bases to trimming and J lost 6 bases, with 9 bases between them. CDR1 is SGHRS, CDR2 YFSETQ, per germline. This CDR3 is built from 13 residues. This CDR3 reads CASSSLVAGELFF. The CDR3 coding sequence is TGCGCCAGCAGCTCGCTCGTGGCCGGGGAGCTGTTTTTT.

The chain is built from TRBV7-2 and TRBJ2-1; either TRBD1 or TRBD2 may fit D (6 bases each). The CDR3 is 15 amino acids. Trimming shortened V by 1 base and J by 5 bases, and 12 bases separated the two germline ends. Germline-derived CDR1 and CDR2 are SGHTA and FQGNSA. The CDR3 loop is CASSLVGGPDNEQFF. The CDR3 coding sequence is TGTGCCAGCAGCTTAGTAGGGGGGCCCGACAATGAGCAGTTCTTC.

V gene TRBV30 combines with J gene TRBJ2-6, with 7 bases matching TRBD1. The V and J ends lost 4 bases and 0 bases, in that order; junction bases with no gene match: 6. Germline V gene lookup returns CDR1 GTSNPN and CDR2 SVGIG (reference sequence). The length of the CDR3 is 16 residues. The CDR3 nucleotides are TGTGCCTGGATAGGGACAGCTATCTCTGGGGCCAACGTCCTGACTTTC. Its translation is CAWIGTAISGANVLTF.

The chain has TRBV10-3 and TRBJ2-3; 10 positions agree with TRBD1. The CDR3 extends over 15 amino acids. CDR1 and CDR2 from the germline V gene are ENHRY and SYGVKD. The V and J ends lost 6 bases and 5 bases, in that order; junction bases with no gene match: 8. CDR3 bases: TGTGCCATCAGCTCGGGACAGGGGAACGGAGATACGCAGTATTTT. As protein: CAISSGQGNGDTQYF.

The V call is TRBV24-1, the J call TRBJ1-1, with 7 bases matching TRBD1. The CDR3 is 13 residues long. Germline V gene data show CDR1 as KGHDR and CDR2 as SFDVKD. After removal of 7 bases from V and 3 bases from J, the junction contained 4 bases not matched to a gene. The chain's CDR3 is CATSRDSHTEAFF. CDR3 bases: TGTGCCACCAGCAGGGACAGCCACACTGAAGCTTTCTTT.

The rearrangement joins TRBV6-5 to TRBJ1-2, with 7 bases lining up with TRBD1. This CDR3 has 15 residues. V shed 6 bases, J shed 5 bases, and the junction held 12 bases outside the gene matches. The germline V gene has CDR1 MNHEY and CDR2 SVGAGI. The CDR3: CASRQLQGVEYGYTF. The CDR3 DNA reads as TGTGCCAGCAGACAATTGCAGGGGGTAGAATATGGCTACACCTTC.

V gene TRBV18 combines with J gene TRBJ1-1; D may be TRBD1 (5 bases). With 3 bases removed from V and 3 bases from J, the gap between germline ends came to 14 bases. The CDR3 is 15 residues long. Germline CDR1 is KGHSH and CDR2 is LQKENI. For the CDR3, the DNA is TGTGCCAGCTCACCGGGACTGACCTCGGACACTGAAGCTTTCTTT. Amino acids: CASSPGLTSDTEAFF.

The rearrangement uses TRBV29-1 and TRBJ2-3; a possible D gene is TRBD2 (5 bases). V was trimmed by 4 bases and J by 0 bases, leaving 11 bases between them. CDR1 SQVTM and CDR2 ANQGSEA come from the germline V gene. The CDR3 loop spans 14 amino acids. The chain's CDR3 is CSVGGGSSTDTQYF. The CDR3 region has the DNA TGCAGCGTTGGCGGCGGGTCTAGCACAGATACGCAGTATTTT.

The chain joins TRBV15 to TRBJ2-7; D is possibly TRBD1 (5 bases). This CDR3 is 13 amino acids long. Trimming removed 5 bases at V and 0 bases at J, with 8 bases between. Germline CDR1 is LNHNV and CDR2 is YYDKDF (reference sequence). CDR3 in DNA: TGTGCCACCAGCGGAACAGGCTCCTACGAGCAGTACTTC. As protein: CATSGTGSYEQYF.

The chain combines TRBV6-1 with TRBJ1-5, with TRBD1 matching 7 bases. Unmatched junction bases numbered 5, after V lost 3 bases and J lost 6 bases. Germline V lookup: CDR1 MNHNS, CDR2 SASEGT. CDR3 length: 14 amino acids. The CDR3, as DNA: TGTGCCAGCAGTGACCGCCAGGGGGGTCAGCCCCAGCATTTT. Amino acid sequence: CASSDRQGGQPQHF.

The chain employs TRBV4-1 and TRBJ1-6, with TRBD1 matching 8 bases. Looked up from germline, CDR1 is MGHRA and CDR2 is YSYEKL. Losses at the gene ends were 1 base for V and 10 bases for J; bases not matched to a gene: 9. This CDR3 region has 16 residues. The CDR3, as DNA: TGCGCCAGCAGCCAAGCCTCTGACAGGGGTGCATCACCCCTCCACTTT. Translation: CASSQASDRGASPLHF.

This chain joins TRBV5-6 and TRBJ2-1; tentatively, D is TRBD2 (6 bases). V shed 5 bases and J shed 5 bases, with 17 bases lying between them. From germline, CDR1 is SGHDT and CDR2 YYEEEE. The CDR3 totals 15 residues. The CDR3 DNA reads as TGTGCCAGCAGAACCGGGACTTATATGAACAATGAGCAGTTCTTC. Encoded protein: CASRTGTYMNNEQFF.

The V and J genes are TRBV30 and TRBJ2-7; D call uncertain. The CDR3 runs 15 residues. Germline assignment: CDR1 GTSNPN and CDR2 SVGIG (reference sequence). Trimming shortened V by 0 bases and J by 4 bases, and 16 bases separated the two germline ends. CDR3 loop: CAWSVEWSGRYEQYF. DNA of the CDR3: TGTGCCTGGAGTGTAGAGTGGTCAGGTCGGTACGAGCAGTACTTC.

The chain uses TRBV18 and TRBJ2-2; no definite D call. This CDR3 comprises 16 residues. Germline-derived CDR1 and CDR2 are KGHSH and LQKENI. V lost 0 bases and J 0 bases, leaving 8 bases between the germline ends. DNA for the CDR3: TGTGCCAGCTCACCACCAGACGACCCGAACACCGGGGAGCTGTTTTTT. Amino acid sequence: CASSPPDDPNTGELFF.

The V call is TRBV19, the J call TRBJ1-2, with D tentatively TRBD1 (5 bases). Trimming shortened V by 9 bases and J by 5 bases, and 13 bases separated the two germline ends. The CDR3 length is 12 residues. Germline CDR1 is LNHDA and CDR2 is SQIVND (reference sequence). The CDR3 sequence: CASVTGFYGYTF. DNA of the CDR3: TGTGCCAGCGTAACAGGATTTTATGGCTACACCTTC.

The chain links TRBV29-1 to TRBJ2-7; D is undetermined. With 2 bases removed from V and 2 bases from J, the gap between germline ends came to 16 bases. The length of the CDR3 is 15 residues. CDR1 and CDR2 (germline): SQVTM, ANQGSEA. The CDR3 coding sequence is TGCAGCGTTGAAACAGTCCGATATGGAGCCTACGAGCAGTACTTC. The encoded protein is CSVETVRYGAYEQYF.

This chain connects TRBV6-1 to TRBJ2-1, with D unclear. CDR3 size: 12 residues. The V end lost 3 bases, the J end lost 3 bases, and 3 bases lay between the germline ends. Germline CDR1 reads MNHNS; CDR2 reads SASEGT. For the CDR3, the DNA is TGTGCCAGCAGTGACGGCTACAATGAGCAGTTCTTC. It codes for CASSDGYNEQFF.